This T cell receptor (beta chain) was captured by sequencing in a study of cytomegalovirus exposure and HLA in healthy donors (dated by TCRdb to about 2017). Some background on the complete study: According to an earlier analysis of a few hundred of the donors, 150 million to 200 million T cells yielded 95 million to 140 million unique TCR beta sequences and approximately 300 Gb of sequence data. About 5 DR-DQ haplotypes were handled as single units for association and clustering, since linkage in the cohort was strong. On average, roughly 240,000 unique TCR beta nucleotide sequences were sequenced per donor among a few hundred genotyped donors of the cohort, with 15% to 20% of those sequences being non-productive. Rather than using new phenotypic data, the later analysis identified candidate immune exposures from TCR beta sequences and from how often those sequences occurred across donors. In addition to the first cohort of 500 to 850 subjects, a separate validation cohort of approximately 130 different subjects was used. An early release covering roughly 580 HLA-typed donors comprised about 300 gigabases of sequencing data and roughly 85 million unique TCR sequences. To predict cytomegalovirus infection status, the study combined high-throughput TCR immunosequencing, statistical association of individual TCRs with disease status, and machine learning. To decide whether each TCR beta V gene segment behaved as functional or pseudogenic, an earlier analysis of some 540 of the donors relied on high-throughput TCR beta sequencing. All discovery cohort repertoires had been generated using a single sequencing platform. A later analysis re-examined previously published TCR beta repertoires from 610 or so donors and added high-resolution HLA genotyping to investigate patterns of TCR occurrence. In a later genetic analysis, genome-wide SNP genotypes for about 65% of the roughly 700 donors were used, and that subset was treated as a discovery cohort. Alongside the repertoire data, information on donor age, sex, ethnicity and CMV serostatus was compiled. The aim of the study was to test whether cataloging public T cell receptors could identify signatures of past pathogen exposure. Among the roughly 400 genotyped donors, under 90% belonged to the genetic ancestry cluster associated with self-reported Caucasian donors. The number of typed donors differed by locus: about 629-630 for A, B, C, DRB1 and DQB1; 500 to 550 for DQA1; over 600 for DPA1; and about 450 for DPB1. The study profiled the T cell repertoires of around 700 subjects by immunosequencing and related them to cytomegalovirus serostatus. HLA typing included class I and class II loci at four-digit resolution. Study-wide findings and limitations: A later genetic analysis associated a missense DCLRE1C variant with V-gene and J-gene trimming of TCR beta chains, and an independent cohort replicated the association. The only immune exposure information available for the cohort was CMV serostatus. The study gave a list of under 200 TCR beta chains associated with cytomegalovirus. Because the 87-base-pair reads could not distinguish some IMGT-functional V segments, including TRBV6-2 and TRBV6-3, those segments were excluded. A later genetic analysis reported fewer N-insertions in productive TCRs among donors in an Asian-associated ancestry cluster than the roughly 620-donor mean. At a false discovery rate of 0.05, a later analysis linked roughly 17,000 TCR beta sequences to specific HLA alleles. Because counts were too low, some 17 rarely observed V segments, including chromosome 9 orphons, were left out of the earlier analysis of a few hundred of the donors. The classifier was reported to diagnose cytomegalovirus status with high specificity and sensitivity in both the original cohort and the validation cohort. The authors suggested that the approach could potentially be generalized to other disease states and immunological phenotypes. In a later analysis, HLA-associated TCR beta chains were found to be more clonally expanded and to have lower generation probabilities than equally common non-associated chains. According to a later analysis, most CMV-associated TCR beta chains appeared to be HLA-restricted, and the HLA associations seemed to be driven largely by CMV exposure. Assigning TCR associations to individual alleles was difficult when HLA alleles, especially DR and DQ, strongly co-occurred. The sequencing pipeline was judged likely to have produced a cluster of highly shared sequence variants as a technical artifact. Roughly uniform sequencing depth across donors was assumed in presence/absence analyses, although this assumption may not hold. In an earlier analysis of some 540 of the donors, most TCR beta V segments appeared in productive rearrangements about 87% or about 30% of the time, broadly matching IMGT annotations. Several of the top co-occurrence clusters appeared to be linked to parvovirus B19, influenza, CMV and Epstein-Barr virus, according to a later analysis. Because some donors lacked HLA typing at each locus, the association tests relied only on the typed subset. A later analysis found that TCR association rates varied across HLA loci, with DRB1 alleles showing the most associated TCRs and HLA-C alleles the fewest. Most TCR sequences were observed very rarely across donors, whereas some public TCRs were present in many individuals. A few of the identified cytomegalovirus-associated TCR beta chains were confirmed in vitro to be specific for cytomegalovirus antigens. This cohort had only TCR beta chains sequenced, and the lack of alpha or paired-chain data limited which features could be detected. Correlated functional status among segregating V segments might reflect linkage disequilibrium, but an unknown experimental factor could not be ruled out. A further reported finding was that TCR beta sequences accurately predicted the HLA-A and HLA-B alleles for most subjects in the first cohort.

The cohort was made up of 500 to 850 healthy bone marrow donors. At the time of sampling, all cohort members were nominally healthy, though unrecorded immune exposures were likely present. The donor was CMV seropositive and belonged to the group of 250 to 350 seropositive cohort members. A peripheral blood sample was collected from each donor, and TCR beta sequencing was performed on peripheral blood mononuclear cells. The Qiagen DNeasy Blood Extraction Kit was used to extract genomic DNA from the blood cell samples. Note on this clone: Its antigen remains unidentified. It has no much larger one-base neighbor in the sample; base qualities were not kept.

The receptor library was made with the immunoSEQ multiplex PCR assay. The multiplex PCR relied on a mix of 60 forward primers for TCR Vbeta segments and 13 reverse primers for TCR Jbeta segments. The CDR3 region of rearranged TCR beta genes was amplified from genomic DNA by a multiplex PCR assay. The Illumina HiSeq System was used to sequence the amplified TCR beta libraries as 87-base-pair reads. The published analysis was carried out like this. In a later analysis, some 80 million unique TCR beta chains were counted across the roughly 610 repertoires, and approximately 9.9 million of these chains were shared by at least two donors. Raw reads were error-corrected and collapsed into unique sequences by a nearest-neighbor algorithm in which closely related sequences were merged to remove PCR and sequencing errors. V, D and J gene segments were assigned by aligning CDR3 sequences to IMGT reference sequences. For a sequence to be retained, a match of at least six nucleotides to both a V gene segment and a J gene segment was required. Rearrangements were called productive when the CDR3 lacked stop codons and stayed in frame with V and J; all others were non-productive. Following IMGT convention, CDR3 was defined as the stretch from the second conserved V-encoded cysteine to the conserved J-encoded phenylalanine. The earlier analysis of some 580 of the donors excluded any sequence lacking an unambiguous match to a single V gene segment. An earlier analysis of 587 of the donors called V segments functional above 56.7% productive rearrangements and segregating when the between-donor standard deviation exceeded 5%. A statistical classification framework was developed to diagnose cytomegalovirus status using the catalog of TCR beta chain sequences. A later analysis assigned V and J genes by comparing TCR nucleotide sequences with IMGT/GENE-DB human TR gene sequences. Using the TCRdist pipeline, a later analysis assigned CDR3 sequences along with most-parsimonious VDJ recombination scenarios. In a later analysis, each TCR beta chain was defined by its CDR3 amino acid sequence together with its V-gene family, and reads without a unique V-gene family were excluded. A later analysis removed 592 highly shared, low-generation-probability nucleotide sequences to deal with suspected cross-contamination and a sequencing artifact. In a later analysis, a clonal expansion index for each public chain was calculated from normalized within-repertoire ranks of inferred template counts. In a later analysis, generation probabilities were computed with a VDJ recombination model fitted to out-of-frame rearrangements, and the resulting probabilities were checked against IGoR. A later analysis scored TCR-TCR, TCR-HLA and TCR-CMV co-occurrence with hypergeometric tests, applying a repertoire-size bias correction to TCR pairs. False discovery rates were estimated in a later analysis by permuting HLA or CMV assignments 20 times. In a later analysis, co-occurring TCRs were grouped using DBSCAN, and TCRdist sequence similarity was added for clustering within HLA-allele-positive subsets. Repertoires with fewer than 30,000 or more than 120,000 public chains, plus five repertoires with anomalous nucleotide sharing, were excluded from co-occurrence clustering. TCRdb re-hosts the immuneACCESS table, in-frame sequences only. Its copies lack some clones; in the studies checked, an unresolved V gene accounts for under half of them, and the cause for the rest is not known. V, J and clone size reflect that table, while D and trimming were determined from the DNA. This sample is represented by around 67,000 clones; approximately 81% of them were singletons. The ten top clones hold about 7.1% of the sample.

The CDR3 runs 17 amino acids, cysteine and phenylalanine included. CDR3 DNA is the only sequence kept; it has 51 bases, read in frame from the first base. Here V drops 5 bases and J drops 1 base, and the junction holds 4 bases not matched to any gene. CDR1 and CDR2 are read off the germline V gene as SGHTA and FQGNSA. Recombination joined TRBV7-2 with TRBJ2-1; a stretch of 14 junction bases matches TRBD2. The receptor was isolated from a woman aged 25 to 45 in good health and CMV-seropositive. The sample was PBMCs. The CDR3 is CASSTTSGRASYNEQFF. The nucleotide sequence is TGTGCCAGCAGCACGACTAGCGGGAGGGCATCCTACAATGAGCAGTTCTTC. The entire variable domain, with the stretches around the CDR3 drawn from the reference TRBV7-2 and TRBJ2-1 proteins, is GAGVSQSPSNKVTEKGKDVELRCDPISGHTALYWYRQSLGQGLEFLIYFQGNSAPDKSGLPSDRFSAERTGGSVSTLTIQRTQQEDSAVYLCASSTTSGRASYNEQFFGPGTRLTVL.